This T cell receptor (beta chain) was identified in a study of low-dose radiotherapy and immunotherapy resistance in tumors. First-strand cDNA used TRAV- and TRBV-specific primers, covering alpha and beta chains. Both a constant-region primer and a V-primer adapter served to amplify TCRs across roughly 20 PCR cycles. MiXCR, applied by TCRdb to the reads, yields one record per CDR3 protein. The sample yields around 99,000 distinct CDR3 sequences, more than 8% seen once. This clonotype was seen ten or more times. V shed 5 bases, J shed 3 bases, and the junction held 1 base outside the gene matches. The CDR3 is made up of 14 amino acids. Germline assignment: CDR1 MNHEY and CDR2 SVGAGI. Described time point: before trial treatment.

The starting material was PBMCs, obtained before treatment. The source of this sequence is a male donor with prostate cancer. J is TRBJ2-2 and V is TRBV6-5; 9 positions match TRBD1. The CDR3 nucleotides read TGTGCCAGCAGTGGGACAGGGTACACCGGGGAGCTGTTTTTT. It specifies CASSGTGYTGELFF.